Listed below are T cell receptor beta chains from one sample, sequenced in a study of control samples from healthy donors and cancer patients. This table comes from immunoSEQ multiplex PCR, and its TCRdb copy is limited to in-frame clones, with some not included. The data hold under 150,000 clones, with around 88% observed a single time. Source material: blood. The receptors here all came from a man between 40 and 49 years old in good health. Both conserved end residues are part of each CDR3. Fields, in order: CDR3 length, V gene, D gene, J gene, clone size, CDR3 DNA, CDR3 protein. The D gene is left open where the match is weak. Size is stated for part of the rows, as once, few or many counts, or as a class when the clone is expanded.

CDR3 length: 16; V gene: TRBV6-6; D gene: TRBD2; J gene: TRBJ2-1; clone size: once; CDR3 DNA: TGTGCCAGCAGTTACTCGAAGCGGGGATCCTACGATGAGCAGTTCTTC; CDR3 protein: CASSYSKRGSYDEQFF
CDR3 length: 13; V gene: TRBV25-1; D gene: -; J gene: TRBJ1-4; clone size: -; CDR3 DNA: TGTGCCAGCAGTGGGAGGGCGGGGGAAAAACTGTTTTTT; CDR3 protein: CASSGRAGEKLFF
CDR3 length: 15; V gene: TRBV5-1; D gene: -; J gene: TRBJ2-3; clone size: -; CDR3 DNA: TGCGCCAGCAGCCTACCAAAACCAAGCACAGATACGCAGTATTTT; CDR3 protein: CASSLPKPSTDTQYF
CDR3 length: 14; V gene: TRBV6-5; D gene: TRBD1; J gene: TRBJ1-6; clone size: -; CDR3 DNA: TGTGCCAGCAGCTTCTACAGGGGGAATTCACCCCTCCACTTT; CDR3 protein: CASSFYRGNSPLHF
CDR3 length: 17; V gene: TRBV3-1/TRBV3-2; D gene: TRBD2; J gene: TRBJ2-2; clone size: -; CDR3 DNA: TGTGCCAGCAGCCAGCGGGGACTAGCGGGGAGCACCGGGGAGCTGTTTTTT; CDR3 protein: CASSQRGLAGSTGELFF
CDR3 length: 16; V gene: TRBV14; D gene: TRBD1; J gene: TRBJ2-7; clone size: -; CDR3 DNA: TGTGCCAGCAGCCAAGGGCTAGGACAGGGAATGACCGAGCAGTACTTC; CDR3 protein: CASSQGLGQGMTEQYF
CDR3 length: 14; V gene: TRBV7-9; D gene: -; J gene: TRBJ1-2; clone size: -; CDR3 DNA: TGTGCCAGCAGCACGACAGGCGATAACTATGGCTACACCTTC; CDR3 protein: CASSTTGDNYGYTF
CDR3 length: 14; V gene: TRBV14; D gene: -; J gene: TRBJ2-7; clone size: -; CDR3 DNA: TGTGCCAGCTTGGAGGAGGGACAGACCTACGAGCAGTACTTC; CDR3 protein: CASLEEGQTYEQYF
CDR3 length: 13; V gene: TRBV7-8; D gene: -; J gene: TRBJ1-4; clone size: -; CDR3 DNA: TGTGCCAGTTCCAGGGGAGGTGATGAAAAACTGTTTTTT; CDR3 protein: CASSRGGDEKLFF
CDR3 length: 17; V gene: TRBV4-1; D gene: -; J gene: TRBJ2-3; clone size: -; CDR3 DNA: TGCGCCAGCAGCCCGACAGAGGGGGGGACGAAGACAGATACGCAGTATTTT; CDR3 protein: CASSPTEGGTKTDTQYF
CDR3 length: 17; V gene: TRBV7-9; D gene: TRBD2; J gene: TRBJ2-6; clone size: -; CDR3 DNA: TGTGCCAGCAGCTTCGAAGCGGGGGGGCGCGGGGCCAACGTCCTGACTTTC; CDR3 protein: CASSFEAGGRGANVLTF
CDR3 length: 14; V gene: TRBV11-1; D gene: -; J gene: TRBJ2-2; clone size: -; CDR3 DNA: TGTGCCAGCAGCTTTACAACGAACACCGGGGAGCTGTTTTTT; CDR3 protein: CASSFTTNTGELFF
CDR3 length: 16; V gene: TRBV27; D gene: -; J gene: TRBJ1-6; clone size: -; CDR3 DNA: TGTGCCAGCAGTTTATCCTGGCAGGGAAATAGGTCACCCCTCCACTTT; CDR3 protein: CASSLSWQGNRSPLHF
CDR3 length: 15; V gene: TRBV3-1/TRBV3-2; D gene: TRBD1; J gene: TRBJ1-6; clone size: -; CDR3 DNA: TGTGCCAGCAGCCCCACAGGGGGATACAATTCACCCCTCCACTTT; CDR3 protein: CASSPTGGYNSPLHF
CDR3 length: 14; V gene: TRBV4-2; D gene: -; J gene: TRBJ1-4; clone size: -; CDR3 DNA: TGTGCCAGCAGCCTCCTTGGTCAGAATGAAAAACTGTTTTTT; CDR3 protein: CASSLLGQNEKLFF
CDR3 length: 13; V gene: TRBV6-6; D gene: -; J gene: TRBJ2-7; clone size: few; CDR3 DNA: TGTGCCAGCAGTTACCAGGGGGGCTACGAGCAGTACTTC; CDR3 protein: CASSYQGGYEQYF
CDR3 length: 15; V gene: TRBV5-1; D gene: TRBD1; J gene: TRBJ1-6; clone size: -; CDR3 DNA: TGCGCCAGCAGCTTGATTGCGGGACAGGGGCGACCCCTCCACTTT; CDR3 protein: CASSLIAGQGRPLHF
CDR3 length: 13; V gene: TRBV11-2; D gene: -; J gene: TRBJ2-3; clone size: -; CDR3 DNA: TGTGCCAGCAGCTCTATGGCAGGGGATACGCAGTATTTT; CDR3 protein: CASSSMAGDTQYF
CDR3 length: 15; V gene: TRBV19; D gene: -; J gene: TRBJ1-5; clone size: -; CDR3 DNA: TGTGCCAGTAGTATTCCGGGGGCGCGGAATCAGCCCCAGCATTTT; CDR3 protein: CASSIPGARNQPQHF
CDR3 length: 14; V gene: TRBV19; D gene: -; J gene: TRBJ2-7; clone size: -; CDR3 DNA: TGTGCCAGTAGTCGGACAAAGAGCTCCTACGAGCAGTACTTC; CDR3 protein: CASSRTKSSYEQYF
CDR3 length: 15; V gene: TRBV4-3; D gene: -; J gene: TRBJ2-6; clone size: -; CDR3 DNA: TGCGCCAGCAGGAAGGAGGGGCCTGGGGCCAACGTCCTGACTTTC; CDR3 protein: CASRKEGPGANVLTF
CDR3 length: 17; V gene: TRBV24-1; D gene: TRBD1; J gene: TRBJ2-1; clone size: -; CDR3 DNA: TGTGCCACCAGTGACCACTTGGGAAAGGGGGCATCGAATGAGCAGTTCTTC; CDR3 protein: CATSDHLGKGASNEQFF
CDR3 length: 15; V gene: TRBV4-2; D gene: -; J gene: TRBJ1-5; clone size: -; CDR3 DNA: TGTGCCAGCAGCCCAGGGGCGGGGAACAATCAGCCCCAGCATTTT; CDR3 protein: CASSPGAGNNQPQHF
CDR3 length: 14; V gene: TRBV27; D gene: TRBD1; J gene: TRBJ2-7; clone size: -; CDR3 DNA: TGTGCCAGCAGTCCAGGGACAGGGTTCCACGAGCAGTACTTC; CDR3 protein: CASSPGTGFHEQYF
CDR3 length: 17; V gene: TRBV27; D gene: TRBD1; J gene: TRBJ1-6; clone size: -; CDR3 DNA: TGTGCCAGCATGACGACCTCCGGGACAGGGGGGAATTCACCCCTCCACTTT; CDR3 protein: CASMTTSGTGGNSPLHF
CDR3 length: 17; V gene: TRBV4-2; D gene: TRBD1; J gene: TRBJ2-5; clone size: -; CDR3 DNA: TGTGCCAGCAGCCAAGATCTGGCCAGGGGGCATAGGGAGACCCAGTACTTC; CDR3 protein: CASSQDLARGHRETQYF
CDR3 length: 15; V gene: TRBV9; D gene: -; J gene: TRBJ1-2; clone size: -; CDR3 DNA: TGTGCCAGCAGCCCCCAAGGGGCGCTTATCTATGGCTACACCTTC; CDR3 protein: CASSPQGALIYGYTF
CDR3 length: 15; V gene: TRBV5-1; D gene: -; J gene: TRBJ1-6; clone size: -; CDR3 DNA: TGCGCCAGCAGCTTGGTCCGGGCCTCGAGTTCACCCCTCCACTTT; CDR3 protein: CASSLVRASSSPLHF
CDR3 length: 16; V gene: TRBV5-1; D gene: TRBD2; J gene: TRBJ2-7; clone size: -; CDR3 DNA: TGCGCCAGCAGCGCGGGACGGGGCGGGGGGTTCTACGAGCAGTACTTC; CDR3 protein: CASSAGRGGGFYEQYF
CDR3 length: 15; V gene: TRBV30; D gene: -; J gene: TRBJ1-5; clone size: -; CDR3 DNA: TGTGCCTGGAGTGTAGCAGGACGGAGCAATCAGCCCCAGCATTTT; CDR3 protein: CAWSVAGRSNQPQHF
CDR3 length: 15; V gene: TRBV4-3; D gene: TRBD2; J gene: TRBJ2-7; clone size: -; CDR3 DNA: TGCGCCAGCAGCCAAGGATTGGGACTAGCCTACGAGCAGTACTTC; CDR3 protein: CASSQGLGLAYEQYF
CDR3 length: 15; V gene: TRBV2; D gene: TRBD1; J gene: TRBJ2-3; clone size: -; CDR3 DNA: TGTGCCAGCAACGGACAGGGAAAGGGTCCAGATACGCAGTATTTT; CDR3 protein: CASNGQGKGPDTQYF
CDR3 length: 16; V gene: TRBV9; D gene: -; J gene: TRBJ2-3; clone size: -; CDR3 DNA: TGTGCCAGCAGCGTAGGATCCTCGGATAGCCGAAAAGAGCAGTATTTT; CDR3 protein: CASSVGSSDSRKEQYF
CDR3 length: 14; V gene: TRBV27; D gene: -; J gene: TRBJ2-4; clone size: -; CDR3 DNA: TGTGCCAGCAGTTCGTTTGGGGCCAAAAACATTCAGTACTTC; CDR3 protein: CASSSFGAKNIQYF
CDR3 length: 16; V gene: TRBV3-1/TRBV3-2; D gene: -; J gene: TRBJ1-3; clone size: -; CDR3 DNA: TGTGCCAGCAGCCAAGCCGGGAGCTACTCTGGAAACACCATATATTTT; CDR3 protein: CASSQAGSYSGNTIYF
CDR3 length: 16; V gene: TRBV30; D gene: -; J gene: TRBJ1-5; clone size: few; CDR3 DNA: TGTGCCTGGAGCCCTAGAGCGGGGCGAAGCAATCAGCCCCAGCATTTT; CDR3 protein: CAWSPRAGRSNQPQHF
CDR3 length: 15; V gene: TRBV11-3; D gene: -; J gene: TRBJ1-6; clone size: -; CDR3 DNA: TGTGCCAGCAGCGGCACGGCCAATGGGAATTCACCCCTCCACTTT; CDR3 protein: CASSGTANGNSPLHF
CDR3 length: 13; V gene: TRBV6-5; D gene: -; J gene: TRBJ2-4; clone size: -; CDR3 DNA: TGTGCCAGCAAAACCAGCGGTGTTGGCATTCAGTACTTC; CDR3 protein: CASKTSGVGIQYF
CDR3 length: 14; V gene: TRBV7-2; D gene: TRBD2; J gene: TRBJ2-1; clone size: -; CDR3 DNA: TGTGCCAGCAGCCCGACTAGCGGGGGGACCTCGAAGTTCTTC; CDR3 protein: CASSPTSGGTSKFF
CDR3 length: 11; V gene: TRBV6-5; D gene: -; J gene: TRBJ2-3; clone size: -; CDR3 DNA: TGTGCCAGCAGTTACTTGACAAAGCAGTATTTT; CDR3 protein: CASSYLTKQYF
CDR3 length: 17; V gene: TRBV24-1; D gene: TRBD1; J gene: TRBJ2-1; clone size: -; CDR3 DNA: TGTGCCACCAGTGATACGACCGGGACAGATAACTACAATGAGCAGTTCTTC; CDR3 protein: CATSDTTGTDNYNEQFF
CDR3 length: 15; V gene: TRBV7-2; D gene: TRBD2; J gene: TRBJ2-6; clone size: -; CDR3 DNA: TGTGCCAGCAAAGCGGGGGGGCCTGGGGCCAACGTCCTGACTTTC; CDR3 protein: CASKAGGPGANVLTF
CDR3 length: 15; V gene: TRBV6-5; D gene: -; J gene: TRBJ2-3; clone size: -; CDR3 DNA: TGTGCCAGCAGTTACCGGCAGTCTAGCACAGATACGCAGTATTTT; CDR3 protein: CASSYRQSSTDTQYF
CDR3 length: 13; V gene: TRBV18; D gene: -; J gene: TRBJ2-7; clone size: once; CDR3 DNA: TGTGCCAGCTCATCATCAGAGGGTATCGAGCAGTACTTC; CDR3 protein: CASSSSEGIEQYF
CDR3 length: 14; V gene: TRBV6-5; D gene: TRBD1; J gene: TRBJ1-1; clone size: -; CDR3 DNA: TGTGCCAGCAGGGGGGGACAGGGTAACACTGAAGCTTTCTTT; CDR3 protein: CASRGGQGNTEAFF
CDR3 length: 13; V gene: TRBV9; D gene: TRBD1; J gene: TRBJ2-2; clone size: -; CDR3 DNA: TGTGCCAGCAGCGTGACAGGGCCCGGGGAGCTGTTTTTT; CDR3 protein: CASSVTGPGELFF
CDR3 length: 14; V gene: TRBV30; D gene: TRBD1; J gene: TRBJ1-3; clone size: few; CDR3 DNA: TGTGCCTGGAGAACAGGGGTTCGGGGAAACACCATATATTTT; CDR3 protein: CAWRTGVRGNTIYF
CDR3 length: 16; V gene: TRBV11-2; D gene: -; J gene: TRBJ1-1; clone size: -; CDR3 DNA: TGTGCCAGCAGCTTACCCCCGGCAGGGTCTTACACTGAAGCTTTCTTT; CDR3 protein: CASSLPPAGSYTEAFF
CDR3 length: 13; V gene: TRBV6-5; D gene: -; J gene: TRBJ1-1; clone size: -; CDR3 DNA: TGTGCCAGCAGTTTGGAAATGAACACTGAAGCTTTCTTT; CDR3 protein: CASSLEMNTEAFF
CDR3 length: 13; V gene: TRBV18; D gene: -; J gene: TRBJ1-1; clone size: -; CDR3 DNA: TGTGCCAGCTCACCAGGAACTTACACTGAAGCTTTCTTT; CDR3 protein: CASSPGTYTEAFF
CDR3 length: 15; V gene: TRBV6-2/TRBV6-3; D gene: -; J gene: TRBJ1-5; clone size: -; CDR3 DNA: TGTGCCAGCAGTTACGCCGGGGGTAGCAATCAGCCCCAGCATTTT; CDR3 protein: CASSYAGGSNQPQHF
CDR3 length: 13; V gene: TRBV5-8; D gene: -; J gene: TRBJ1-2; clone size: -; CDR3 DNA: TGTGCCAGCAGCTTCGGGATCAGAAATGGCTACACCTTC; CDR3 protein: CASSFGIRNGYTF
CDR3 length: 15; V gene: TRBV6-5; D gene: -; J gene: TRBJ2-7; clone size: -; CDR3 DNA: TGTGCCAGCAGCCAAGGGGGGGGGCTCTCCTACGAGCAGTACTTC; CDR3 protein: CASSQGGGLSYEQYF
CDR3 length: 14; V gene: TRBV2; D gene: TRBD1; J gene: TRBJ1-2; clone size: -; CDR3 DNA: TGTGCCAGCACTACGACAGGGGACCTCTATGGCTACACCTTC; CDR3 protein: CASTTTGDLYGYTF
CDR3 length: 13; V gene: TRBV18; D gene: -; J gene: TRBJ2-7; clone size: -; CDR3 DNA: TGTGCCAGCTCAACGGGGACCCCCTACGAGCAGTACTTC; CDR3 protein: CASSTGTPYEQYF